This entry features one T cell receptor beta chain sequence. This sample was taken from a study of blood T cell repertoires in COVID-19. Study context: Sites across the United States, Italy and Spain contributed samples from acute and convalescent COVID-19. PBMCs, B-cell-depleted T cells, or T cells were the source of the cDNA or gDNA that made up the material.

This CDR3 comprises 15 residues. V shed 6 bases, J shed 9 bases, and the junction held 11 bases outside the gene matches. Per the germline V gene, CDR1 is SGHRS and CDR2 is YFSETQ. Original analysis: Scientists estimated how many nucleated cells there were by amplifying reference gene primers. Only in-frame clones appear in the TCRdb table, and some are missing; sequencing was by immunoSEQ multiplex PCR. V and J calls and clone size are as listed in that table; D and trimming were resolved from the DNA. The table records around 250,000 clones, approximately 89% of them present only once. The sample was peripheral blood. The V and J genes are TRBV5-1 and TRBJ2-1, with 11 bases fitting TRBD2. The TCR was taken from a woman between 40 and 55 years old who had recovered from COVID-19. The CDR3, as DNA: TGCGCCAGCAAGGGGGGGATAGCGGGGGGGCTTGAGCAGTTCTTC. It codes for CASKGGIAGGLEQFF.